This passage covers 7 T cell receptor beta chains from one sample sequenced in a study of T cells in Graves' hyperthyroidism and ophthalmopathy. Regions amplified from RNA transcripts were the TCR beta CDR3 regions. First-round RT-PCR targeting the TCR CDR3 was performed with the HTBI primer set. Using its own MiXCR run on the multiplex PCR reads, TCRdb lists one record per CDR3 protein. This sample has 480,000 or so distinct CDR3 sequences, with roughly an eighth found just once. The sequencing sample was made of blood. These TCRs come from a woman aged 18-29 years with Graves' hyperthyroidism.

This chain links TRBV18 with TRBJ1-2; no firm D call. This CDR3 has 12 residues. Germline values: CDR1 KGHSH, CDR2 LQKENI. With 0 bases removed from V and 14 bases from J, the gap between germline ends came to 13 bases. The CDR3 reads CASSPPERPLTF. In DNA form, the CDR3 reads TGTGCCAGCTCACCACCGGAAAGGCCCCTTACCTTC.

Many counts were recorded for this clonotype. The genes are TRBV12-3 or TRBV12-4 and TRBJ2-3, with unresolved D. Trimming left V 5 bases short and J 4 bases short, with 10 bases between. CDR3 length: 13 residues. As DNA, the CDR3 is TGTGCCAGCAGTACGCCTGAGTCAGATACGCAGTATTTT. This sequence encodes CASSTPESDTQYF.

To note about this clonotype: At one end, the junction sequence differs from germline, possibly due to a read error. The V gene is TRBV30, the J gene TRBJ2-1; perhaps TRBD1 as D (5 bases). Germline loops: CDR1 GTSNPN, CDR2 SVGIG (reference sequence). This CDR3 region has 11 residues. The CDR3 region has the DNA TGTGCCTGGAGCCAGGACAATGAGCAGCTCTTC. Its translation is CAWSQDNEQLF.

As to this clonotype: This may stem from a read error, because a much larger clone lies one nucleotide away. J is TRBJ1-1 and V is TRBV7-2, with no clear D. Germline CDR1 is SGHTA and CDR2 is FQGNSA. V lost 7 bases to trimming and J lost 8 bases, with 14 bases between them. The CDR3 is made up of 12 amino acids. The CDR3 nucleotides read TGTGCCAGCATCCGGGGTTCGTCAGAAGCTTTCTTT. Translated: CASIRGSSEAFF. Using reference TRBV7-2 and TRBJ1-1 for the parts outside the CDR3, the full variable domain is GAGVSQSPSNKVTEKGKDVELRCDPISGHTALYWYRQSLGQGLEFLIYFQGNSAPDKSGLPSDRFSAERTGGSVSTLTIQRTQQEDSAVYLCASIRGSSEAFFGQGTRLTVV.

This clonotype was recorded at least ten times. V gene TRBV5-6 combines with J gene TRBJ2-7; D perhaps matches TRBD1 (6 bases). There are 13 residues in the CDR3. The V end was cut by 1 base, the J end by 9 bases, with 14 bases between. The germline gives CDR1 SGHDT, CDR2 YYEEEE. CDR3 protein: CASSLRAVGGQYV. The CDR3 nucleotides read TGTGCCAGCAGCTTGCGGGCGGTAGGGGGGCAGTACGTC.

The sample holds many counts of this clonotype. The chain joins TRBV25-1 to TRBJ2-1; possibly TRBD2 for D (6 bases). Trimming cost V 6 bases and J 7 bases, with 19 bases left between them. This CDR3 region has 15 residues. Germline V gene data show CDR1 as MGHDK and CDR2 as SYGVNS. CDR3 amino acids: CASRGTGEESNEQFF. For the CDR3, the DNA is TGTGCCAGCAGAGGGACGGGGGAGGAGTCGAATGAGCAGTTCTTC.

This clonotype was recorded a few times. This sequence joins TRBV24-1 and TRBJ2-1; 8 nucleotides agree with TRBD1. V lost 3 bases to trimming and J lost 5 bases; unmatched junction nucleotides: 8. The CDR3 runs 16 residues. Germline CDR1 reads KGHDR; CDR2 reads SFDVKD. DNA for the CDR3: TGTGCCACCAGTGATCCGACAGGGGAGCGGGACAATGAGCAGTTCTTC. Encoded protein: CATSDPTGERDNEQFF.